A single sample is the source of the 21 T cell receptor beta chains below, sequenced in a study of breast tumors, draining lymph nodes, adjacent tissues. TCRdb redid the calling of the multiplex PCR reads with MiXCR, one entry per CDR3 protein. The data show 150,000 to 200,000 distinct CDR3 sequences, with around a third seen just once and 3% to 4.5% held by the top ten. Samples came from axillary lymph nodes draining the breast cancer. Sequences were obtained from axillary lymph node tissue. The receptors were sampled from a female donor with breast cancer. Some clones in this sample may be carry-over from other donors' samples.

This clonotype was seen ten or more times. This sequence joins TRBV5-5 and TRBJ2-5; unclear D gene. V was pared by 2 bases and J by 5 bases, with 13 bases between. CDR1 is SGHKS, CDR2 YYEKEE, per germline (reference sequence). The CDR3 extends over 14 amino acids. CDR3 DNA: TGTGCCAGCAGCTTAGTAGTTAACGCCGAGACCCAGTACTTC. Encoded protein: CASSLVVNAETQYF.

The rearrangement uses TRBV19 and TRBJ1-4; D is unresolved. Trimming pared 1 base from V and 0 bases from J, leaving 6 bases between. The germline V gene has CDR1 LNHDA and CDR2 SQIVND (reference sequence). The length of the CDR3 is 15 residues. This CDR3 is CASSIGASTNEKLFF. For the CDR3, the DNA is TGTGCCAGTAGTATAGGGGCCTCAACTAATGAAAAACTGTTTTTT.

This clonotype was recorded many times. It may be a read error: a sequence one base away is much more abundant. This sequence joins TRBV5-5 and TRBJ1-2; D is perhaps TRBD1 (6 bases). CDR1 and CDR2 (germline): SGHKS, YYEKEE (reference sequence). There are 16 residues in the CDR3. V was trimmed by 4 bases and J by 3 bases, leaving 19 bases between them. CDR3 in DNA: TGTGCCAGCAGCCCCGGTCCACCGGGGGCGGACTATGGCTACACCTTC. As protein: CASSPGPPGADYGYTF.

A note on this clonotype: A read error may explain this, as a much larger clone is one base away. The chain carries TRBV6-2 or TRBV6-3 and TRBJ2-7, with D perhaps matching TRBD2 (6 bases). The CDR3 is made up of 11 amino acids. The V gene's germline CDR1 is MNHEY and CDR2 SVGEGT. The V end lost 5 bases, the J end lost 12 bases, and 14 bases lay between the germline ends. The CDR3, as DNA: TGTGCCAGCAGTCTCGGAGGGGACCTGTACTTC. Translated: CASSLGGDLYF.

This clonotype was found many times. This sequence joins TRBV7-3 and TRBJ2-5, with D perhaps matching TRBD2 (5 bases). The CDR3 spans 13 residues. The ends were cut back, 4 bases at V and 5 bases at J, with 11 bases in the middle. The germline gives CDR1 SGHTA, CDR2 FQGTGA. The CDR3 loop is CASSSGFGETQYF. The CDR3 bases are TGTGCCAGCAGCTCGGGGTTCGGGGAGACCCAGTACTTC.

There are many counts of this clonotype. The chain has TRBV12-3 or TRBV12-4 and TRBJ1-2, with D uncertain. This CDR3 is built from 14 residues. V shed 5 bases and J shed 8 bases, with 18 bases lying between them. The CDR3 DNA is TGTGCCAGCAGTACGACGGACTGGTCTGTGGGCTACACCTTC. Amino acid sequence: CASSTTDWSVGYTF.

A word on this clonotype: This clone may be a read error of a much larger clone one base away. The genes are TRBV12-3 or TRBV12-4 and TRBJ2-5, with 7 bases that match TRBD1. This CDR3 contains 14 residues. The V gene end was trimmed by 3 bases and the J gene end by 2 bases; junction bases not matched to a gene: 3. The CDR3 protein is CASSFRQGQETQYF. The CDR3 DNA sequence: TGTGCCAGCAGTTTCAGACAGGGACAAGAGACCCAGTACTTC.

This clonotype was detected ten times or more. The J gene is TRBJ2-2, the V gene TRBV4-1; D unclear. The CDR3 is 16 amino acids. Germline V lookup: CDR1 MGHRA, CDR2 YSYEKL. Trimming left V 0 bases short and J 0 bases short, with 8 bases between. The CDR3 nucleotides read TGCGCCAGCAGCCAAGAAGCTAACACGAACACCGGGGAGCTGTTTTTT. Amino acids: CASSQEANTNTGELFF.

This clonotype was recorded many times. This chain connects TRBV5-1 to TRBJ2-1; 7 nucleotides agree with TRBD2. Germline V gene data show CDR1 as SGHRS and CDR2 as YFSETQ. J was trimmed by 2 bases and V by 7 bases; bases with no gene match: 6. The CDR3 length is 14 residues. CDR3 sequence: CASYLTSPYNEQFF. Here the CDR3 DNA reads TGCGCCAGCTACCTGACTAGCCCCTACAATGAGCAGTTCTTC.

Comment on this clonotype: It may be a read error: a sequence one base away is much more abundant. The chain couples TRBV11-2 to TRBJ1-2; tentative D call: TRBD1 (5 bases). V was trimmed by 8 bases and J by 7 bases, leaving 29 bases between them. CDR1 and CDR2 (germline): SGHAT, FQNNGV. This CDR3 contains 17 residues. The CDR3 reads CASGTSGLGDPGGGYTF. The CDR3 DNA reads as TGTGCCAGCGGCACTTCAGGGCTGGGGGACCCCGGCGGTGGCTACACCTTC.

This clonotype was observed at least ten times. The genes are TRBV7-2 and TRBJ2-1, with 12 bases fitting TRBD1. V lost 4 bases to trimming and J lost 5 bases; unmatched junction nucleotides: 6. In germline, CDR1 is SGHTA, CDR2 FQGNSA. The CDR3 covers 16 residues. CDR3 nucleotide sequence: TGTGCCAGCAGCTGGGACAGGGGGCGCGGAAACAATGAGCAGTTCTTC. As protein: CASSWDRGRGNNEQFF.

This clonotype was recorded once. A much larger clone lies one base from this, so it may be a read error. The rearrangement joins TRBV9 to TRBJ2-5; no reliable D call. Germline CDR1 SGDLS, CDR2 YYNGEE. CDR3 length equals 14 residues. CDR3 nucleotide sequence: TGTGCCAGCAGCCCCAGGACGGGCCAAGAGACCCAGTCCTTC. This sequence encodes CASSPRTGQETQSF.

The V and J genes are TRBV6-5 and TRBJ1-6, with 8 bases aligning to TRBD1. CDR1 MNHEY and CDR2 SVGAGI come from the germline V gene. This CDR3 comprises 15 residues. V lost 2 bases to trimming and J lost 8 bases; unmatched junction nucleotides: 5. CDR3 coding DNA: TGTGCCAGCAGTTACACGACAGGGGAAGATTCACCCCTCCACTTT. Its protein is CASSYTTGEDSPLHF.

On this clonotype itself: This may stem from a read error, because a much larger clone lies one nucleotide away. The CDR3 region is CASSFRSSGKECF. DNA for the CDR3: TGTGCCAGCAGTTTCCGGAGTTCGGGCAAGGAGTGCTTC. This rearrangement joins TRBV28 to TRBJ2-5; D unresolved. CDR1 MDHEN and CDR2 SYDVKM come from the germline V gene. The CDR3 has 13 amino acids.

There are many counts of this clonotype. V usage is TRBV2 and J usage is TRBJ2-1; D uncertain. CDR1 and CDR2 from the germline V gene are SNHLY and FYNNEI. Trimming stripped 7 bases from V and 4 bases from J, with 5 bases between. This CDR3 has 11 residues. In DNA form, the CDR3 reads TGTGCCAGCACTCCTTACAATGAGCAGTTCTTC. It encodes CASTPYNEQFF.

This clonotype was recorded a few times. A much larger clone differs by one base, so this may be a read error. This chain uses TRBV20-1 with TRBJ1-5; 8 positions match TRBD1. The CDR3 extends over 14 amino acids. Germline V gives CDR1 DFQATT, CDR2 SNEGSKA (reference sequence). The CDR3 loop reads CSARSGGSNPPQHF. Written as DNA, the CDR3 is TGCAGTGCTAGATCAGGGGGCAGCAATCCGCCCCAGCATTTT.

As for this clonotype: One end of the junction is discordant with germline, which a read error may explain. The rearrangement joins TRBV6-5 to TRBJ1-5; D ambiguous. This CDR3 comprises 10 residues. CDR1 is MNHEY and CDR2 is SVGAGI in the germline V gene. CDR3: CARQNQPQHF. The CDR3 DNA follows: TGTGCCAGGCAGAATCAGCCCCAGCATTTC.

With regard to this clonotype: At one of its ends the junction is not consistent with the germline gene, which may arise from a read error. The V call is TRBV5-1, the J call TRBJ1-4; no definite D call. The CDR3 totals 14 residues. Per the germline V gene, CDR1 is SGHRS and CDR2 is YFSETQ. The CDR3 sequence is CASRAAIGNGKLFF. In nucleotides, the CDR3 is TGCGCCAGCAGGGCGGCAATCGGAAATGGAAAACTGTTTTTT.

This clonotype was found many times. V gene TRBV25-1 combines with J gene TRBJ2-3; the D is unclear. The CDR3 is 14 amino acids. V shed 4 bases and J shed 2 bases, with 10 bases lying between them. CDR1 is MGHDK, CDR2 SYGVNS, per germline. The CDR3 reads CASSGPVHTDTQYF. The CDR3 DNA reads as TGTGCCAGCAGTGGTCCGGTCCACACAGATACGCAGTATTTT.

This clonotype was counted many times. The rearrangement uses TRBV3-1 and TRBJ2-5, with TRBD2 matching over 9 bases. CDR1 and CDR2 from the germline V gene are LGHDT and YNNKEL (reference sequence). This CDR3 is 15 amino acids long. V shed 4 bases, J shed 2 bases, and the junction held 5 bases outside the gene matches. CDR3 in DNA: TGTGCCAGCAGCCTTAGCGGGGGCCCTCAAGAGACCCAGTACTTC. It is translated as CASSLSGGPQETQYF.

Only a few counts were recorded for this clonotype. The V gene is TRBV27, the J gene TRBJ2-3; 12 bases align to TRBD2. Germline assignment: CDR1 MNHEY and CDR2 SMNVEV (reference sequence). This CDR3 has 18 residues. With 3 bases clipped from V and 0 bases from J, the junction kept 7 bases outside the gene matches. Here the CDR3 DNA reads TGTGCCAGCAGTTTCCGTCTAGCGGGGGGGCTTAGCACAGATACGCAGTATTTT. This sequence encodes CASSFRLAGGLSTDTQYF.